This T cell receptor (beta chain) is drawn from a study of response to subunit inactivated influenza vaccine. Study outcomes and limitations: That few new T cells are recruited by each seasonal influenza vaccination was the authors' suggestion.

TCRdb independently ran MiXCR on the RT-PCR reads; one entry per CDR3 protein. The sample includes about 780,000 distinct CDR3 sequences, around a sixth of them seen just once. The germline V gene encodes CDR1 SGHRS and CDR2 YFSETQ. The CDR3 is made up of 14 amino acids. Comment on this clonotype: Its antigen is unknown. The junction departs from the called germline gene at one end, perhaps through a read error.

Sequencing was performed on PBMCs from blood, taken 5 to 6 days after vaccination. The chain couples TRBV5-1 to TRBJ2-1, with 8 bases that match TRBD1. This receptor was taken from a man aged 50-59 years who received an inactivated influenza vaccine. The CDR3 bases are TGCGCCAGCAGCCCACGACAGGGGCGGAATGAGCAGTTCTTT. It codes for CASSPRQGRNEQFF.